A selection of T cell receptor beta chains follows, all from one sample in a study of cytomegalovirus exposure and HLA in healthy donors. Sequencing used immunoSEQ multiplex PCR; TCRdb keeps in-frame clones, though not all of them. Altogether 210,000 or so clones are present, 87% being singletons, with the ten largest covering 1.3%. The sequenced sample consisted of PBMCs. The source of these receptors is a man under 40 in good health and CMV-seronegative. CDR3s include the opening cysteine and the closing phenylalanine or tryptophan. A D gene is named only where the DNA matches it firmly. For some rows the clone size is stated as once, few or many, or as a class when expanded; others skip it.

j_call d_call clone_size v_call cdr3_nt cdr3_aa
TRBJ2-7 . . TRBV5-1 TGCGCCAGCAGCTTGGATTCAAACGAGCAGTACTTC CASSLDSNEQYF
TRBJ2-3 TRBD2 . TRBV2 TGTGCCAGCAGAACCGGGACTAGCAGACCCTCTAGCACAGATACGCAGTATTTT CASRTGTSRPSSTDTQYF
TRBJ1-2 . . TRBV19 TGTGCCAGTAGTATAATTTTGGGGGGAACTGATGGCTACACCTTC CASSIILGGTDGYTF
TRBJ2-5 TRBD1 . TRBV2 TGTGCCAGCAGCGGGTGGTCGACAGGGGTCCAAGAGACCCAGTACTTC CASSGWSTGVQETQYF
TRBJ2-6 . . TRBV10-1 TGCGCCAGCAGTCCCGGGACACGTAGCTCTGGGGCCAACGGCCTGACTTTC CASSPGTRSSGANGLTF
TRBJ1-4 TRBD1 . TRBV6-5 TGTGCCAGCAGTTACTCCGGGACAGCGAATGAAAAACTGTTTTTT CASSYSGTANEKLFF
TRBJ1-6 TRBD1 . TRBV4-2 TGTGCCAGCACCCAAACGAGGACAGGGAGTTCACCCCTCCACTTT CASTQTRTGSSPLHF
TRBJ2-4 . . TRBV5-4 TGTGCCAGCAGCTCCGGTCAACTAAGGGGCAAAAACATTCAGTACTTC CASSSGQLRGKNIQYF
TRBJ2-3 TRBD1 . TRBV9 TGTGCCAGCAGCGAACAGGGGGGACGGGCTACAGATACGCAGTATTTT CASSEQGGRATDTQYF
TRBJ2-2 . . TRBV30 TGTGCCTGGAGTGCTTTCTTGACTACCAGCGGCGGGGAGCTGTTTTTT CAWSAFLTTSGGELFF
TRBJ2-1 TRBD1 once TRBV18 TGTGCCAGCTCACCACTTCCGGGACAGGGAAAAAATGAGCAGTTCTTC CASSPLPGQGKNEQFF
TRBJ1-1 . . TRBV2 TGTGCCAGAACAACAGGGACCATGAACACTGAAGCTTTCTTT CARTTGTMNTEAFF
TRBJ2-3 . . TRBV18 TGTGCCAGCTCATCGGGGGTCCGGAATACGCAGTATTTT CASSSGVRNTQYF
TRBJ2-7 . . TRBV28 TGTGCCAGCAGCCTGGGGCATATCTCCTACGAGCAGTACTTC CASSLGHISYEQYF
TRBJ2-5 . few TRBV7-6 TGTGCCAGCAGCTTAGCAGGGGCTTCCTGGGAGACCCAGTACTTC CASSLAGASWETQYF
TRBJ1-1 TRBD1 . TRBV10-2 TGCGCCAGCAGTGAGTTGGTGACAGGGGCAGAAGCTTTCTTT CASSELVTGAEAFF
TRBJ2-7 . . TRBV18 TGTGCCAGCTCACTTCCCAGCGGCTCCTACGAGCAGTACTTC CASSLPSGSYEQYF
TRBJ1-2 . . TRBV29-1 TGCAGCGTTCGCCCGGTCGGGGGTGTTAACTATGGCTACACCTTC CSVRPVGGVNYGYTF
TRBJ2-1 TRBD1 . TRBV7-9 TGTGCCAGCAGCTTAGGGGACAGCTACAACAATGAGCAGTTCTTC CASSLGDSYNNEQFF
TRBJ2-2 . . TRBV12-5 TGTGCTAGTGGTTTTGGCACCCCCACCGGGGAGCTGTTTTTT CASGFGTPTGELFF
TRBJ1-4 . . TRBV2 TGTGCCAGCAGTGAGGGAGGACCACCTAATGAAAAACTGTTTTTT CASSEGGPPNEKLFF
TRBJ1-5 TRBD1 . TRBV6-5 TGTGCCAGCAGACTTGGACAGGGGTCGTGGCAGCCCCAGCATTTT CASRLGQGSWQPQHF
TRBJ2-7 . . TRBV5-4 TGTGCCAGCAGCCCCCGCGGAGGGGGCCTCTCCTACGAGCAGTACTTC CASSPRGGGLSYEQYF
TRBJ2-2 TRBD2 . TRBV13 TGTGCCAGCAGCTTCGAGACTAGCGGAAACACCGGGGAGCTGTTTTTT CASSFETSGNTGELFF
TRBJ1-6 TRBD1 once TRBV2 TGTGCCAGCAGTGAGCCGGGACAGGGATTTAATTCACCCCTCCACTTT CASSEPGQGFNSPLHF